This entry concerns a single T cell receptor (beta chain). The antigen remains unidentified. The sample is drawn from a study of response to subunit inactivated influenza vaccine. Overall study results and limits: After each seasonal influenza vaccination, few new T cells are recruited, the authors suggested.

V was cut by 3 bases and J by 10 bases, with 13 bases left in between. CDR3 size: 14 residues. One entry per CDR3 protein, called by TCRdb with MiXCR from the RT-PCR reads. The sample has 700,000 to 900,000 distinct CDR3 sequences, around 20% seen once; the top ten hold roughly 10%. Material: PBMCs from blood, obtained roughly 5 days after vaccination. This chain joins TRBV12-3 or TRBV12-4 and TRBJ1-6; tentatively, D is TRBD1 (6 bases). This sequence was found in a man aged 50 or older who received an inactivated influenza vaccine. CDR3 in amino acids: CASSFVGGLSPLHF. The CDR3 coding sequence is TGTGCCAGCAGTTTTGTTGGGGGCTTATCACCCCTCCACTTT.